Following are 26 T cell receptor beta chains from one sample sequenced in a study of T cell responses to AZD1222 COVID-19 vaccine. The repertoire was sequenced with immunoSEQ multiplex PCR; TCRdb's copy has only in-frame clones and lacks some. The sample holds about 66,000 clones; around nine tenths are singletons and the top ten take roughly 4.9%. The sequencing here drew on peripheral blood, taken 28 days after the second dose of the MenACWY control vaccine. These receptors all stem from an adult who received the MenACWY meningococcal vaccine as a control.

CDR3 DNA sequence: TGTGCCAGCAGTTTATGGGCGGAAGAGACCCAGTACTTC. Translating it yields CASSLWAEETQYF. The rearrangement uses TRBV27 and TRBJ2-5; D uncertain. The CDR3 sequence is 13 residues long. Trimming left V 1 base short and J 3 bases short, with 6 bases between. In germline, CDR1 is MNHEY, CDR2 SMNVEV (reference sequence).

CDR3 sequence reads: CASSQVGQGGFYGYTF. CDR3 nucleotide sequence: TGTGCCAGCAGCCAAGTCGGCCAGGGAGGCTTCTATGGCTACACCTTC. This sequence joins TRBV14 and TRBJ1-2; perhaps TRBD1 as D (5 bases). V lost 1 base and J lost 4, with 16 bases in between. This CDR3 comprises 16 residues. Looked up from germline, CDR1 is SGHDN and CDR2 is FVKESK.

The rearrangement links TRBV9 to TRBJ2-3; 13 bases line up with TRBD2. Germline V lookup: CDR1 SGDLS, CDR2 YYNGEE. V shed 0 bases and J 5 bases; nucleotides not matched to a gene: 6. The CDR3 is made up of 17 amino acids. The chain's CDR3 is CASSVALAGGPGDTQYF. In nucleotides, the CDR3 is TGTGCCAGCAGCGTAGCACTAGCGGGGGGGCCCGGAGATACGCAGTATTTT.

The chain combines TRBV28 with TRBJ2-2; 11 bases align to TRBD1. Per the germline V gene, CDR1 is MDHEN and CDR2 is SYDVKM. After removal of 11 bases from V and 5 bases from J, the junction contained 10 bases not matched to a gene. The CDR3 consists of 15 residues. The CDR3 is CAAGAGQGVTGELFF. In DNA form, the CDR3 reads TGTGCCGCTGGGGCGGGACAGGGGGTGACCGGGGAGCTGTTTTTT.

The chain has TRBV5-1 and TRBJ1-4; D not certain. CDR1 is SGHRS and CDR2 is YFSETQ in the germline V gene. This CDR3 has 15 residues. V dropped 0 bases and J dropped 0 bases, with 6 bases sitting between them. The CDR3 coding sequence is TGCGCCAGCAGCTTGGAGTTAACAACTAATGAAAAACTGTTTTTT. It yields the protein CASSLELTTNEKLFF.

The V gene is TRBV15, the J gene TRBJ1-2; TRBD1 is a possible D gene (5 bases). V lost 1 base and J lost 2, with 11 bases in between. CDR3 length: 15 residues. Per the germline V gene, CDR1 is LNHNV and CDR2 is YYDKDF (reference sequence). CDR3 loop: CATSRGQGTNYGYTF. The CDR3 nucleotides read TGTGCCACCAGCAGAGGGCAGGGAACCAACTATGGCTACACCTTC. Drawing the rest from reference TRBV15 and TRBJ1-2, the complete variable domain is DAMVIQNPRYQVTQFGKPVTLSCSQTLNHNVMYWYQQKSSQAPKLLFHYYDKDFNNEADTPDNFQSRRPNTSFCFLDIRSPGLGDTAMYLCATSRGQGTNYGYTFGSGTRLTVV.

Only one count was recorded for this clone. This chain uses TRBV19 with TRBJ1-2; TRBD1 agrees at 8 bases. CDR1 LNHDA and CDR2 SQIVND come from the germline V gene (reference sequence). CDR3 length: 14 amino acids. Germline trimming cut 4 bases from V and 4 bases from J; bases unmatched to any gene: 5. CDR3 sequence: CASSTNRGSYGYTF. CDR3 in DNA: TGTGCCAGTAGTACCAACAGGGGGAGCTATGGCTACACCTTC.

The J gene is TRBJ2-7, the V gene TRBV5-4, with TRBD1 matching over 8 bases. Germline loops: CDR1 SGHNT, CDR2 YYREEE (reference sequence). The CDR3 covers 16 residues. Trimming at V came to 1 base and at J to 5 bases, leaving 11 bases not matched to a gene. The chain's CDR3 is CASSLSLDRAAHEQYF. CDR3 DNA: TGTGCCAGCAGCTTGTCGCTGGACAGGGCGGCCCACGAGCAGTACTTC. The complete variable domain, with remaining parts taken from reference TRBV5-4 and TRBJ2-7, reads ETGVTQSPTHLIKTRGQQVTLRCSSQSGHNTVSWYQQALGQGPQFIFQYYREEENGRGNFPPRFSGLQFPNYSSELNVNALELDDSALYLCASSLSLDRAAHEQYFGPGTRLTVT.

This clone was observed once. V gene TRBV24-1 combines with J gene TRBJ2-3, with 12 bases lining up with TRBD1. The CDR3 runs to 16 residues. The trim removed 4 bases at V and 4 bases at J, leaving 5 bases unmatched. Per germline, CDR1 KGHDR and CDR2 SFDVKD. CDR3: CATSDPGQGAADTQYF. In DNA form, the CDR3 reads TGTGCCACCAGTGACCCGGGACAGGGGGCTGCAGATACGCAGTATTTT.

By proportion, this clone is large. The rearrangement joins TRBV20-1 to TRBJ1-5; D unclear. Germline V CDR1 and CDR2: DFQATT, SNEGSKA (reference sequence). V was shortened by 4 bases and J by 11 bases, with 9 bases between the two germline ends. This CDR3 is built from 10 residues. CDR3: CSATGGSQHF. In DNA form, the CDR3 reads TGCAGTGCTACGGGCGGCTCCCAGCATTTT.

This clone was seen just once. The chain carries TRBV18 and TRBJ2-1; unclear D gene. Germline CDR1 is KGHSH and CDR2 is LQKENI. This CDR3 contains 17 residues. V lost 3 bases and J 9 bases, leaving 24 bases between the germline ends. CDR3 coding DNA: TGTGCCAGCTCACCTCCGATGGGAAGCGTGACAAATAGTGAGCAGTTCTTC. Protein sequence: CASSPPMGSVTNSEQFF.

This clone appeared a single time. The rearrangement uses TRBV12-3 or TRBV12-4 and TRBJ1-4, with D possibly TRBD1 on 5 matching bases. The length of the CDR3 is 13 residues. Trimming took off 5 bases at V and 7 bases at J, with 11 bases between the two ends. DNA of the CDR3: TGTGCCAGCAGTCAGGGAGTTGTTGAAAAACTGTTTTTT. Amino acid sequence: CASSQGVVEKLFF.

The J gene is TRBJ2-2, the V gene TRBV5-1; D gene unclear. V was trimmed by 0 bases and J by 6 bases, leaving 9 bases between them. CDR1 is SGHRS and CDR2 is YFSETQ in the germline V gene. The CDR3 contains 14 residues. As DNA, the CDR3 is TGCGCCAGCAGCTTGGGGCAAGAGGCCGGGGAGCTGTTTTTT. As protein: CASSLGQEAGELFF.

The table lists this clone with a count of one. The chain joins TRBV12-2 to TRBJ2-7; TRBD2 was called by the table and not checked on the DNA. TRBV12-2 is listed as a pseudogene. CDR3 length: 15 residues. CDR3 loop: CASSPQDYPIYEQYF. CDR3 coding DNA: TGTGCAAGCAGCCCACAGGACTACCCGATCTACGAGCAGTACTTC.

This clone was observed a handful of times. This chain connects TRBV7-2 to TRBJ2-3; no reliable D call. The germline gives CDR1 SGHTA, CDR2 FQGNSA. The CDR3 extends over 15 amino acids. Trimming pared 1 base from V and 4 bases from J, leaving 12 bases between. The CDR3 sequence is CASSLVGSYADTQYF. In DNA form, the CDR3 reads TGTGCCAGCAGCTTAGTCGGGTCTTACGCAGATACGCAGTATTTT.

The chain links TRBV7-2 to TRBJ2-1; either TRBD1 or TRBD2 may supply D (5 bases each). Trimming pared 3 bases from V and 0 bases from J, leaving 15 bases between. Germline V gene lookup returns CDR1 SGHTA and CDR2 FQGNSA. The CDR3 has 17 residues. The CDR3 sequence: CASSFGSSGGSYNEQFF. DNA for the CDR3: TGTGCCAGCAGCTTTGGCTCTTCTGGGGGCTCCTACAATGAGCAGTTCTTC. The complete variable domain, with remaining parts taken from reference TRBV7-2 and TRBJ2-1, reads GAGVSQSPSNKVTEKGKDVELRCDPISGHTALYWYRQSLGQGLEFLIYFQGNSAPDKSGLPSDRFSAERTGGSVSTLTIQRTQQEDSAVYLCASSFGSSGGSYNEQFFGPGTRLTVL.

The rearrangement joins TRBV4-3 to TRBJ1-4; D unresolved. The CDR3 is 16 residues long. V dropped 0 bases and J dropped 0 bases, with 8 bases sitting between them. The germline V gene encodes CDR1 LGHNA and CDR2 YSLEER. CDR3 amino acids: CASSQDKVATNEKLFF. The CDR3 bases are TGCGCCAGCAGCCAAGATAAGGTTGCAACTAATGAAAAACTGTTTTTT.

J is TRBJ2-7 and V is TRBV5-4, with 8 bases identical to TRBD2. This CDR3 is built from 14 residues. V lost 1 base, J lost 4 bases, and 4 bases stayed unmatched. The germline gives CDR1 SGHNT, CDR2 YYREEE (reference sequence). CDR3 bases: TGTGCCAGCAGCTTGCTCGCGGGGGGATACGAGCAGTACTTC. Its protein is CASSLLAGGYEQYF.

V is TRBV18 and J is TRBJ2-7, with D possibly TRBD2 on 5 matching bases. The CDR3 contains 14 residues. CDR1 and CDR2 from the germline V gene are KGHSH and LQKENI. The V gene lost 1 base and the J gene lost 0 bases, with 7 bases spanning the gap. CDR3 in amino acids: CASSPLATSYEQYF. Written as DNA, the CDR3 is TGTGCCAGCTCACCACTAGCGACCTCCTACGAGCAGTACTTC.

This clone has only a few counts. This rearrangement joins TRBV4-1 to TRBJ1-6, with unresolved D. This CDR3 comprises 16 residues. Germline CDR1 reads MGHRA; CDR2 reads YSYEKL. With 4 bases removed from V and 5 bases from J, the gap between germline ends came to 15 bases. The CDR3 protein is CASSPQLVRDNSPLHF. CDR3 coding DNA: TGCGCCAGCAGCCCCCAGTTAGTCCGTGATAATTCACCCCTCCACTTT.

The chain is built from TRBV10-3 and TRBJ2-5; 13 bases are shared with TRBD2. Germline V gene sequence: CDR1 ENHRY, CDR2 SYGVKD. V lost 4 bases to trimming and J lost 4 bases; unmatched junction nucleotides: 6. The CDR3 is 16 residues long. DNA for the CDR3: TGTGCCATCAGTGGCCGGACTAGCGGGAGTGGAGAGACCCAGTACTTC. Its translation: CAISGRTSGSGETQYF.

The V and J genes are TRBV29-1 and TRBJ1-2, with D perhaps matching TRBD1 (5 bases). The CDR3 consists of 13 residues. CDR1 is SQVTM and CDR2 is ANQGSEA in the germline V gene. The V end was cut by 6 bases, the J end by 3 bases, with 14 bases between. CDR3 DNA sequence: TGCAGCGTGAATGGGGGTCTGGACTATGGCTACACCTTC. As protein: CSVNGGLDYGYTF. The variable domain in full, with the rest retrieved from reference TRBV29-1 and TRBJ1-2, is SAVISQKPSRDICQRGTSLTIQCQVDSQVTMMFWYRQQPGQSLTLIATANQGSEATYESGFVIDKFPISRPNLTFSTLTVSNMSPEDSSIYLCSVNGGLDYGYTFGSGTRLTVV.

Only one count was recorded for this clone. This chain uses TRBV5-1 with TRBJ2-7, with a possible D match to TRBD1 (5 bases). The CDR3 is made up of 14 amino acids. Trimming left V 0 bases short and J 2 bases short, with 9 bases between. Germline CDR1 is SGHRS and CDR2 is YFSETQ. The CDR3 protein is CASSLGPRAYEQYF. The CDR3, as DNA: TGCGCCAGCAGCTTGGGTCCCAGGGCCTACGAGCAGTACTTC.

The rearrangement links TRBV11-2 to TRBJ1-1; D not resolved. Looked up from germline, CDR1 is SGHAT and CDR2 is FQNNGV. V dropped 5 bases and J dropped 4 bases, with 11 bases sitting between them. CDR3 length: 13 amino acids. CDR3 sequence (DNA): TGTGCCAGCAGCGTCACATTGAGCACTGAAGCTTTCTTT. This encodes CASSVTLSTEAFF.

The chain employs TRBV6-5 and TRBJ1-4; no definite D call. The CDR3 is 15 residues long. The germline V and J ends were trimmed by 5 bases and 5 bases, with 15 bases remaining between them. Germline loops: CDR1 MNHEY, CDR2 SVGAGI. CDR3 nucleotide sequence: TGTGCCAGCAGTCGAACGACCGGCCCGAATGAAAAACTGTTTTTT. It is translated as CASSRTTGPNEKLFF.

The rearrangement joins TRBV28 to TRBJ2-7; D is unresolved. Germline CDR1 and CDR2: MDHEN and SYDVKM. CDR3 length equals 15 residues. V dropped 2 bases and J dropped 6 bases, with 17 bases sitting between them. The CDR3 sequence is CASSLGQLIPAEQYF. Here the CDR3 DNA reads TGTGCCAGCAGTTTAGGGCAGTTGATACCCGCCGAGCAGTACTTC.